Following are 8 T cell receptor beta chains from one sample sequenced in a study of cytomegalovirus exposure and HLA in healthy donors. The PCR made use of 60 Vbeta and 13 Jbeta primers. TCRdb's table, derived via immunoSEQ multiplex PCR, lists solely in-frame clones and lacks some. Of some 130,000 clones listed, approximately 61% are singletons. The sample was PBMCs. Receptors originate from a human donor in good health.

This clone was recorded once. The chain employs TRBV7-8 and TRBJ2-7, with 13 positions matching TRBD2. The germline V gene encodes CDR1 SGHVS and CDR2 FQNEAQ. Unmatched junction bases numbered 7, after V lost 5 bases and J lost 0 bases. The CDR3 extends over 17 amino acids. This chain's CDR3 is CASSRTSGRQSSYEQYF. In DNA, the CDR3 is TGTGCCAGCAGCCGGACTAGCGGGAGACAGAGCTCCTACGAGCAGTACTTC.

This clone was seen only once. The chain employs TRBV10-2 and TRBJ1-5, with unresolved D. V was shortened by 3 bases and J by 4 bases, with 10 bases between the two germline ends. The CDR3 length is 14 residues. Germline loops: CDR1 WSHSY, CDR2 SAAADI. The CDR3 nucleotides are TGCGCCAGCAGTGAATCGGGTCGGAATCAGCCCCAGCATTTT. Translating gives CASSESGRNQPQHF.

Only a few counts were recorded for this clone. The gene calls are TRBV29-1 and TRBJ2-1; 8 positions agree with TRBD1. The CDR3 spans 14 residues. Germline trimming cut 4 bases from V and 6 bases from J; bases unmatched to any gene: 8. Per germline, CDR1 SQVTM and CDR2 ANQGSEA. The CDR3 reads CSVVGDRGLNEQFF. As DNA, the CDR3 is TGCAGCGTTGTAGGAGACAGGGGACTCAATGAGCAGTTCTTC.

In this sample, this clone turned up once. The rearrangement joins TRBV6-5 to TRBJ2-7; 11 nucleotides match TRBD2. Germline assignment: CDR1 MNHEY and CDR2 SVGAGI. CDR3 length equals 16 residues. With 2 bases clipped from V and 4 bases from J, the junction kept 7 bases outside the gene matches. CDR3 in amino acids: CASSYLLTSGIYEQYF. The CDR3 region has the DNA TGTGCCAGCAGTTACCTACTGACTAGCGGGATTTACGAGCAGTACTTC.

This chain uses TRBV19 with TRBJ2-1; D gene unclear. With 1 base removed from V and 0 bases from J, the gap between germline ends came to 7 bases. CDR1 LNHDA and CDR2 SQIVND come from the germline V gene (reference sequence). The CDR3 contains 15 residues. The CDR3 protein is CASSIGTGSYNEQFF. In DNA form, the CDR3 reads TGTGCCAGTAGTATAGGCACTGGCTCCTACAATGAGCAGTTCTTC.

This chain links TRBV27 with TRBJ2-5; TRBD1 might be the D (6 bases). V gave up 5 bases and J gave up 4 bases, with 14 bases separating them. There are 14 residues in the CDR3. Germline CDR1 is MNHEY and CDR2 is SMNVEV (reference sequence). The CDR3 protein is CASSRRGIGETQYF. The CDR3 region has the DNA TGTGCCAGCAGTCGCAGGGGTATTGGAGAGACCCAGTACTTC.

In DNA form, the CDR3 reads TGCGCCAGCAGCCAAGATAGCAGCGGGAGCTGGGAAGATACGCAGTATTTT. Amino acid sequence: CASSQDSSGSWEDTQYF. The V gene is TRBV4-1, the J gene TRBJ2-3, with 8 positions matching TRBD2. The J segment lost 5 bases and the V segment lost 0 bases, leaving 10 bases of the junction unmatched. The germline V gene encodes CDR1 MGHRA and CDR2 YSYEKL. This CDR3 is 17 amino acids long.

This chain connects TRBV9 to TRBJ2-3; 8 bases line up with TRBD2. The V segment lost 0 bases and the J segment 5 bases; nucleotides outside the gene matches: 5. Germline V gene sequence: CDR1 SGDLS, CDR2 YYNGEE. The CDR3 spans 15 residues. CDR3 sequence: CASSVGVTSEDTQYF. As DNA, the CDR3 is TGTGCCAGCAGCGTAGGGGTGACTAGCGAAGATACGCAGTATTTT.